One and the same sample provided the 11 T cell receptor beta chains below, sequenced in a study of persistence of HIV-infected CD4 T cells. Anti-CD3/anti-CD28 beads served as a nonspecific positive control stimulus. Sorting of responding CD4+ T cells relied on upregulated CD40 ligand together with CD69. This was the immunoSEQ version 4 assay in survey mode. Produced via immunoSEQ multiplex PCR; TCRdb's table is partial and in-frame only. The sample lists 35,000 to 50,000 clones; roughly 90% were seen once. Antigens for these TCRs are unknown. Sequences were derived from CD4+ T cells sorted from PBMCs after approximately 19-hour stimulation, sampled from a patient who received antiretroviral therapy. All receptors derive from an adult man with HIV who was CMV-seropositive.

The chain joins TRBV18 to TRBJ1-3; D gene unclear. Trimming cost V 2 bases and J 0 bases, with 8 bases left between them. This CDR3 region has 15 residues. Germline V gene sequence: CDR1 KGHSH, CDR2 LQKENI. This CDR3 is CASSPSGSSGNTIYF. The DNA for the CDR3 is TGTGCCAGCTCACCAAGCGGGTCCTCTGGAAACACCATATATTTT.

The CDR3 region is CASSQLGRSYGYTF. The CDR3 nucleotides read TGTGCCAGCAGCCAATTGGGACGCAGCTATGGCTACACCTTC. The chain carries TRBV3-1 (or the pseudogene TRBV3-2) and TRBJ1-2; D might be TRBD1 (5 bases). The CDR3 totals 14 residues. Germline assignment: CDR1 LGHDT and CDR2 YNNKEL (reference sequence). Trimming removed 2 bases from V and 4 bases from J, with 11 bases in between.

The genes are TRBV14 and TRBJ2-7; the match to TRBD1 covers 9 bases. CDR1 and CDR2 from the germline V gene are SGHDN and FVKESK. Unmatched junction bases numbered 3, after V lost 4 bases and J lost 2 bases. The CDR3 runs 14 residues. The DNA of the CDR3 is TGTGCCAGCAGCCGGACAGGGGACCCCTACGAGCAGTACTTC. It is translated as CASSRTGDPYEQYF.

V is TRBV6-5 and J is TRBJ2-3; TRBD2 matches 7 bases. Germline V CDR1 and CDR2: MNHEY, SVGAGI. V was pared by 6 bases and J by 0 bases, with 6 bases of the junction left unmatched. This CDR3 has 15 residues. CDR3: CASRSGLKSTDTQYF. The CDR3 region has the DNA TGTGCCAGCAGGTCGGGACTAAAAAGCACAGATACGCAGTATTTT.

The V gene is TRBV7-9, the J gene TRBJ1-3; D is unclear. The CDR3 sequence is 15 residues long. Germline V gene lookup returns CDR1 SEHNR and CDR2 FQNEAQ (reference sequence). V was trimmed by 4 bases and J by 0 bases, leaving 10 bases between them. CDR3 amino acids: CASSYGEFSGNTIYF. CDR3 nucleotides: TGTGCCAGCAGCTACGGGGAATTCTCTGGAAACACCATATATTTT.

V is TRBV7-2 and J is TRBJ2-7; maybe TRBD1 (6 bases). The germline V gene has CDR1 SGHTA and CDR2 FQGNSA. The CDR3 loop spans 15 amino acids. The V gene lost 4 bases and the J gene lost 4 bases, with 17 bases spanning the gap. Here the CDR3 DNA reads TGTGCCAGCAGCTGGGCGGCCGGGACACAATACGAGCAGTACTTC. It yields the protein CASSWAAGTQYEQYF.

The chain carries TRBV19 and TRBJ2-7, with D perhaps being TRBD1 or TRBD2 (5 bases each). The V gene lost 1 base and the J gene lost 7 bases, with 5 bases spanning the gap. This CDR3 is built from 11 residues. Germline CDR1 reads LNHDA; CDR2 reads SQIVND (reference sequence). CDR3 sequence: CASSIGGEQYF. The CDR3 bases are TGTGCCAGTAGTATAGGGGGGGAGCAGTACTTC.

The chain uses TRBV27 and TRBJ2-1; no clear D. This CDR3 is 14 amino acids long. V shed 3 bases and J shed 3 bases, with 9 bases lying between them. Per the germline V gene, CDR1 is MNHEY and CDR2 is SMNVEV (reference sequence). In DNA form, the CDR3 reads TGTGCCAGCAGTTTTCCACCCCTCTACAATGAGCAGTTCTTC. Its translation: CASSFPPLYNEQFF.

The V and J genes are TRBV24-1 and TRBJ2-5; 7 bases fit TRBD1. Germline CDR1 and CDR2: KGHDR and SFDVKD. With V trimmed by 6 bases and J by 5 bases, 8 bases remained unmatched. This CDR3 comprises 14 residues. The CDR3 spells CATSPMGQMETQYF. DNA of the CDR3: TGTGCCACCAGTCCCATGGGACAGATGGAGACCCAGTACTTC.

The chain couples TRBV29-1 to TRBJ2-3; 9 positions agree with TRBD1. Per the germline V gene, CDR1 is SQVTM and CDR2 is ANQGSEA. The J segment lost 3 bases and the V segment lost 4 bases, leaving 2 bases of the junction unmatched. The CDR3 consists of 13 residues. The CDR3 DNA reads TGCAGCGTTGCGACAGGGGGGACAGATACGCAGTATTTT. Its protein product is CSVATGGTDTQYF.

V usage is TRBV28 and J usage is TRBJ2-1; D gene uncertain. The germline CDR1 and CDR2 sequences are MDHEN and SYDVKM. Trimming cost V 3 bases and J 10 bases, with 7 bases left between them. The CDR3 totals 11 residues. The CDR3 loop reads CASSLYPEQFF. In DNA, the CDR3 is TGTGCCAGCAGTTTGTATCCCGAGCAGTTCTTC.